These 28 T cell receptor beta chains share one sample of origin, sequenced in a study of regulatory T cells in long-lasting Graves disease. Libraries of TCR beta came from iRepertoire HTBI primers plus Arm-PCR of CDR3 regions. One entry per CDR3 protein results from TCRdb running MiXCR on the multiplex PCR reads. Here the sample spans about 660,000 distinct CDR3 sequences, 30% being singletons. Time point given: persistent/refractory GD, antithyroid drugs over 5 years with positive TRAb. Generation of the TCR library employed RNA extracted from PBMCs. The specimen was peripheral blood mononuclear cells (PBMCs), collected when the disease was refractory, from a patient treated with antithyroid drugs. Receptor source: a female donor with Graves disease.

This clonotype has at least ten counts. V and J are TRBV6-9 and TRBJ1-1; D perhaps matches TRBD1 (5 bases). The CDR3 contains 14 residues. Germline assignment: CDR1 MNHGY and CDR2 SVAAGI. The V gene lost 4 bases and the J gene lost 1 base, with 10 bases spanning the gap. The CDR3 here is CASSFQGRNTEAFF. CDR3 nucleotide sequence: TGTGCCAGCAGTTTCCAGGGAAGGAACACTGAAGCTTTCTTT.

The chain has TRBV5-4 and TRBJ2-7; 8 bases match TRBD1. In germline, CDR1 is SGHNT, CDR2 YYREEE (reference sequence). This CDR3 is built from 14 residues. V was pared by 4 bases and J by 3 bases, with 6 bases of the junction left unmatched. CDR3 residues: CASSTDRGRYEQYF. DNA of the CDR3: TGTGCCAGCAGCACCGACAGGGGCCGCTACGAGCAGTACTTC.

This chain links TRBV27 with TRBJ1-4; the match to TRBD1 covers 9 bases. Germline values: CDR1 MNHEY, CDR2 SMNVEV (reference sequence). CDR3 length: 17 residues. The ends lost 1 base at V and 0 bases at J; junction bases unmatched: 3. The CDR3 region is CASSLWGQGPTNEKLFF. In DNA form, the CDR3 reads TGTGCCAGCAGTTTATGGGGACAGGGACCAACTAATGAAAAACTGTTTTTT.

As for this clonotype: Given the absence of the conserved phenylalanine or tryptophan at the CDR3 end, a read error is likely. Because the CDR3's place on the DNA is in doubt, the DNA is left out and the CDR3 is given as listed by TCRdb. This rearrangement joins TRBV15 to TRBJ2-1; no DNA check was done on the table's D call, TRBD2. Germline CDR1 reads LNHNV; CDR2 reads YYDKDF (reference sequence). The CDR3 comprises 13 residues, both ends counted. CDR3 amino acids: CATSRDRLAGINL.

With regard to this clonotype: Germline is not matched at one junction end, which may reflect a read error. This chain links TRBV25-1 with TRBJ2-2, with a possible D match to TRBD2 (5 bases). Germline CDR1 MGHDK, CDR2 SYGVNS. The CDR3 length is 16 residues. CDR3 sequence: CASSEFIEGITEELFF. As DNA, the CDR3 is TGTGCCAGCAGTGAATTCATCGAGGGCATTACCGAGGAGCTGTTTTTT.

This clonotype was recorded many times. The chain joins TRBV28 to TRBJ1-5; D might be TRBD1 (6 bases). Germline CDR1 is MDHEN and CDR2 is SYDVKM. There are 15 residues in the CDR3. Deletions cut 7 bases from V and 2 bases from J, with 15 bases between. In nucleotides, the CDR3 is TGTGCCAGCAACCCGTGGGGGACACGCAATCAGCCCCAGCATTTT. The encoded protein is CASNPWGTRNQPQHF.

V and J are TRBV19 and TRBJ1-6; D gene ambiguous. Looked up from germline, CDR1 is LNHDA and CDR2 is SQIVND (reference sequence). This CDR3 has 14 residues. V was pared by 5 bases and J by 5 bases, with 10 bases between. The CDR3 sequence: CASSFPVDNSPLHF. CDR3 coding DNA: TGTGCCAGTAGTTTTCCAGTTGATAATTCACCCCTCCACTTT.

This sequence joins TRBV25-1 and TRBJ1-2; D gene unclear. The CDR3 consists of 15 residues. V was trimmed by 4 bases and J by 4 bases, leaving 16 bases between them. CDR1 is MGHDK and CDR2 is SYGVNS in the germline V gene. The CDR3 protein is CASSAPTRGIYGYTF. CDR3 nucleotide sequence: TGTGCCAGCAGTGCCCCGACACGAGGGATCTATGGCTACACCTTC.

This clonotype has more than one count but fewer than ten. The genes are TRBV18 and TRBJ2-7, with D unclear. The germline V gene encodes CDR1 KGHSH and CDR2 LQKENI. The length of the CDR3 is 16 residues. The germline V and J ends were trimmed by 6 bases and 2 bases, with 20 bases remaining between them. The CDR3 nucleotides read TGTGCCAGCTCGCCGAAACACCCGAAATCCACCTACGAGCAGTACTTC. Encoded protein: CASSPKHPKSTYEQYF.

This clonotype was picked up a small number of times. CDR3 sequence: CSARDFGKGGETQYF. CDR3 coding DNA: TGCAGTGCTAGAGATTTCGGAAAGGGGGGAGAGACCCAGTACTTC. The rearrangement uses TRBV20-1 and TRBJ2-5, with D possibly being TRBD1 or TRBD2 (6 bases each). The CDR3 sequence is 15 residues long. Germline V gene sequence: CDR1 DFQATT, CDR2 SNEGSKA (reference sequence). The germline V and J ends were trimmed by 0 bases and 4 bases, with 15 bases remaining between them.

This clonotype was counted ten times or more. The rearrangement links TRBV2 to TRBJ1-1; D is undetermined. The V gene lost 4 bases and the J gene lost 1 base, with 13 bases spanning the gap. The CDR3 sequence is 15 residues long. From germline, CDR1 is SNHLY and CDR2 FYNNEI. This CDR3 is CASSAPGRANTEAFF. Here the CDR3 DNA reads TGTGCCAGCAGTGCTCCGGGGAGGGCGAACACTGAAGCTTTCTTT.

This clonotype has at least ten counts. This chain joins TRBV20-1 and TRBJ2-5; 12 bases are shared with TRBD1. The CDR3 is made up of 15 amino acids. The J segment lost 2 bases and the V segment lost 4 bases, leaving 5 bases of the junction unmatched. Germline loops: CDR1 DFQATT, CDR2 SNEGSKA (reference sequence). This CDR3 reads CSAIRDRGLQETQYF. The CDR3 DNA is TGCAGTGCTATCCGGGACAGGGGGCTGCAAGAGACCCAGTACTTC.

V usage is TRBV6-1 and J usage is TRBJ1-2; perhaps TRBD1 as D (6 bases). Germline assignment: CDR1 MNHNS and CDR2 SASEGT. Trimming removed 5 bases at V and 4 bases at J, with 11 bases between. This CDR3 has 13 amino acids. The CDR3 DNA follows: TGTGCCAGCAGTACAACAGGGTCCTATGGCTACACCTTC. Its translation: CASSTTGSYGYTF.

The V gene is TRBV20-1, the J gene TRBJ1-5; D is possibly TRBD1 (5 bases). Trimming took off 0 bases at V and 2 bases at J, with 14 bases between the two ends. Germline V gene sequence: CDR1 DFQATT, CDR2 SNEGSKA (reference sequence). The CDR3 is 16 residues long. The CDR3 region has the DNA TGCAGTGCTAGAGATAGCAGGGAGTTGGGCAATCAGCCCCAGCATTTT. As protein: CSARDSRELGNQPQHF.

The CDR3 is CASSLGVGARGETQYF. The CDR3 coding sequence is TGTGCCAGCAGCTTAGGAGTGGGGGCGCGTGGAGAGACCCAGTACTTC. The chain couples TRBV7-7 to TRBJ2-5; a weak D match, TRBD1 (6 bases). The germline CDR1 and CDR2 sequences are SSHAT and FNYEAQ (reference sequence). Trimming cost V 1 base and J 4 bases, with 16 bases left between them. CDR3 length: 16 residues.

The J gene is TRBJ1-1, the V gene TRBV9, with D possibly matching TRBD1 (6 bases). With 0 bases removed from V and 0 bases from J, the gap between germline ends came to 9 bases. The CDR3 runs 15 residues. Looked up from germline, CDR1 is SGDLS and CDR2 is YYNGEE. As DNA, the CDR3 is TGTGCCAGCAGCGTAGGGGCAGGGGTGAACACTGAAGCTTTCTTT. This translates into CASSVGAGVNTEAFF.

The V call is TRBV5-1, the J call TRBJ2-7; tentatively, D is TRBD1 (6 bases). Between the trimmed V and J ends, which lost 0 bases and 7 bases, there was a span of 14 bases. This CDR3 is built from 14 residues. Germline V gives CDR1 SGHRS, CDR2 YFSETQ. CDR3 in DNA: TGCGCCAGCAGCTTGGAGCCGAACAGGGTTGAGCAGTACTTC. It is translated as CASSLEPNRVEQYF.

The rearrangement joins TRBV19 to TRBJ1-1; the match to TRBD1 covers 11 bases. Germline V gene sequence: CDR1 LNHDA, CDR2 SQIVND (reference sequence). CDR3 size: 16 residues. V lost 4 bases and J lost 4; bases outside the gene matches: 8. This CDR3 reads CASSTPAGTGGTEAFF. The CDR3 DNA reads as TGTGCCAGTAGTACACCCGCCGGGACAGGGGGCACTGAAGCTTTCTTT.

This clonotype was observed a handful of times. The V call is TRBV5-1, the J call TRBJ1-2; 7 bases are shared with TRBD1. CDR1 and CDR2 from the germline V gene are SGHRS and YFSETQ. V lost 0 bases, J lost 8 bases, and 10 bases stayed unmatched. This CDR3 region has 15 residues. The CDR3 DNA is TGCGCCAGCAGCTTGGATAAAGGGGGCGTCTGGGGCTACACCTTC. This translates into CASSLDKGGVWGYTF.

This clonotype was counted a few times. The V and J genes are TRBV5-6 and TRBJ2-7, with no clear D. Germline V gene sequence: CDR1 SGHDT, CDR2 YYEEEE. CDR3 size: 13 residues. Trimming pared 2 bases from V and 3 bases from J, leaving 9 bases between. The CDR3 bases are TGTGCCAGCAGCTTAAAACTCCACTACGAGCAGTACTTC. Its translation: CASSLKLHYEQYF.

The chain couples TRBV11-2 to TRBJ2-7; 7 bases align to TRBD2. Losses at the gene ends were 1 base for V and 0 bases for J; bases not matched to a gene: 3. The CDR3 length is 15 residues. CDR1 SGHAT and CDR2 FQNNGV come from the germline V gene. This CDR3 is CASSLGGSPSYEQYF. The CDR3 bases are TGTGCCAGCAGCTTAGGCGGGAGCCCCTCCTACGAGCAGTACTTC.

This clonotype was recorded a few times. The chain has TRBV3-1 and TRBJ2-1; perhaps TRBD1 as D (6 bases). This CDR3 region has 17 residues. The V gene lost 5 bases and the J gene lost 3 bases, with 20 bases spanning the gap. Looked up from germline, CDR1 is LGHDT and CDR2 is YNNKEL (reference sequence). This CDR3 reads CASSTGAIIGGYNEQFF. CDR3 nucleotides: TGTGCCAGCAGCACCGGGGCCATCATAGGGGGCTACAATGAGCAGTTCTTC.

This clonotype was detected only a few times. This chain connects TRBV12-3 or TRBV12-4 to TRBJ1-5, with 9 bases aligning to TRBD1. The CDR3 covers 15 residues. Trimming at V came to 6 bases and at J to 6 bases, leaving 9 bases not matched to a gene. The CDR3 sequence: CASSTRTGVGQPQHF. The CDR3 DNA follows: TGTGCCAGCAGCACAAGGACAGGGGTGGGTCAGCCCCAGCATTTT.

This clonotype turned up a few times. The rearrangement links TRBV6-1 to TRBJ1-4; D unclear. There are 14 residues in the CDR3. The ends were cut back, 5 bases at V and 0 bases at J, with 7 bases in the middle. CDR1 MNHNS and CDR2 SASEGT come from the germline V gene. The CDR3 loop reads CASSSPTTNEKLFF. The CDR3 region has the DNA TGTGCCAGCAGTAGCCCGACAACTAATGAAAAACTGTTTTTT.

This clonotype occurred many times. V gene TRBV30 combines with J gene TRBJ1-2, with a possible D match to TRBD1 (6 bases). The CDR3 covers 12 residues. Trimming removed 3 bases from V and 8 bases from J, with 13 bases in between. Germline CDR1 and CDR2: GTSNPN and SVGIG (reference sequence). CDR3 sequence reads: CAWSQGLGGYTF. The DNA for the CDR3 is TGTGCCTGGAGCCAGGGGTTGGGAGGCTACACCTTC.

This clonotype was recorded many times. The chain has TRBV28 and TRBJ2-7, with D possibly called TRBD1 or TRBD2 (5 bases each). This CDR3 is 17 amino acids long. Per the germline V gene, CDR1 is MDHEN and CDR2 is SYDVKM. The V and J ends lost 2 bases and 5 bases respectively, with 22 bases between them. CDR3 loop: CASSLAGISSVGDEQYF. The CDR3 region has the DNA TGTGCCAGCAGTTTAGCGGGTATTAGTTCGGTAGGGGACGAGCAGTACTTC.

This clonotype has at least ten counts. The gene calls are TRBV19 and TRBJ1-2; possible D gene TRBD1, 5 bases. The ends were cut back, 2 bases at V and 3 bases at J, with 16 bases in the middle. The CDR3 runs to 16 residues. Per germline, CDR1 LNHDA and CDR2 SQIVND (reference sequence). The CDR3 region is CASSISDSFVDYGYTF. For the CDR3, the DNA is TGTGCCAGTAGTATAAGTGACAGTTTCGTCGACTATGGCTACACCTTC.

The chain links TRBV28 to TRBJ2-7, with D possibly matching TRBD2 (5 bases). Trimming shortened V by 6 bases and J by 1 base, and 22 bases separated the two germline ends. The CDR3 runs 17 residues. Germline V gene lookup returns CDR1 MDHEN and CDR2 SYDVKM. CDR3 in DNA: TGTGCCAGCAGCCAAGATTGGAAAAGCGGCCGGTCCTACGAGCAGTACTTC. Translated, it gives CASSQDWKSGRSYEQYF. The variable domain in full, with the rest retrieved from reference TRBV28 and TRBJ2-7, is DVKVTQSSRYLVKRTGEKVFLECVQDMDHENMFWYRQDPGLGLRLIYFSYDVKMKEKGDIPEGYSVSREKKERFSLILESASTNQTSMYLCASSQDWKSGRSYEQYFGPGTRLTVT.